Below, 14 T cell receptor beta chains from the same sample are listed, as sequenced in a study of T-cell memory formation after mild COVID-19. TCRdb passed the 5' RACE reads through MiXCR, listing each CDR3 protein once. The sample shows a few hundred thousand distinct CDR3 sequences, approximately 27% of them seen only once. Sequenced: PBMCs or a T cell subset sorted from them (not recorded which). Every receptor here comes from an adult woman who had mild COVID-19 (a few samples of this study predate the infection). Cell type and time point are not known.

This chain connects TRBV3-1 to TRBJ1-1; 9 nucleotides match TRBD1. J lost 2 bases, V lost 8 bases, and 3 bases had no gene match. The CDR3 is 13 residues long. The V gene's germline CDR1 is LGHDT and CDR2 YNNKEL (reference sequence). The CDR3: CASGGQGNTEAFF. The CDR3 DNA reads TGTGCCAGCGGGGGACAGGGAAACACTGAAGCTTTCTTT.

The chain couples TRBV7-8 to TRBJ1-1; the match to TRBD1 covers 10 bases. The CDR3 has 15 residues. After removal of 2 bases from V and 8 bases from J, the junction contained 8 bases not matched to a gene. The germline V gene encodes CDR1 SGHVS and CDR2 FQNEAQ. CDR3 in amino acids: CASSLPSGQGTEAFF. Here the CDR3 DNA reads TGTGCCAGCAGCTTACCGTCGGGACAGGGGACCGAAGCTTTCTTT.

V usage is TRBV20-1 and J usage is TRBJ2-7; D is undetermined. CDR1 is DFQATT and CDR2 is SNEGSKA in the germline V gene (reference sequence). This CDR3 region has 12 residues. V lost 6 bases, J lost 7 bases, and 16 bases lay in between. CDR3 loop: CSASPRLWEQYF. CDR3 nucleotides: TGCAGTGCCAGCCCCAGGCTCTGGGAGCAGTACTTC.

The chain uses TRBV24-1 and TRBJ1-2, with 7 bases fitting TRBD1. The CDR3 runs 15 residues. J was trimmed by 3 bases and V by 9 bases; bases with no gene match: 12. Germline V gives CDR1 KGHDR, CDR2 SFDVKD. The CDR3 protein is CATAGLNGQDYGYTF. In nucleotides, the CDR3 is TGTGCCACCGCCGGTCTCAACGGACAGGACTATGGCTACACCTTC.

V gene TRBV7-3 combines with J gene TRBJ1-1; TRBD1 matches 7 bases. CDR3 length equals 15 residues. Germline values: CDR1 SGHTA, CDR2 FQGTGA. The trim removed 0 bases at V and 1 base at J, leaving 2 bases unmatched. The CDR3 DNA reads as TGTGCCAGCAGCTTAACGGGACAGCAGAACACTGAAGCTTTCTTT. Its protein is CASSLTGQQNTEAFF.

This sequence joins TRBV7-8 and TRBJ1-5, with 7 positions matching TRBD1. The CDR3 has 16 residues. CDR1 SGHVS and CDR2 FQNEAQ come from the germline V gene. The J segment lost 1 base and the V segment lost 4 bases, leaving 7 bases of the junction unmatched. CDR3 nucleotide sequence: TGTGCCAGCAGCTATGGGACAGAAAGGAGCAATCAGCCCCAGCATTTT. Translating it yields CASSYGTERSNQPQHF.

J is TRBJ2-5 and V is TRBV5-6; no definite D call. The CDR3 runs to 13 residues. Germline CDR1 reads SGHDT; CDR2 reads YYEEEE. V lost 4 bases and J 3 bases, leaving 10 bases between the germline ends. CDR3 sequence: CASSPQVEETQYF. The CDR3 DNA sequence: TGTGCCAGCAGCCCGCAAGTTGAAGAGACCCAGTACTTC.

The CDR3 DNA reads as TGCGCCAGCAGCTTGGGACAGGGATTACTCACAGATACGCAGTATTTT. As protein: CASSLGQGLLTDTQYF. The V and J genes are TRBV5-1 and TRBJ2-3; 7 nucleotides match TRBD1. The junction had 6 bases not matched to a gene; V was cut back by 0 bases and J by 2 bases. The germline gives CDR1 SGHRS, CDR2 YFSETQ. The CDR3 is made up of 16 amino acids.

The rearrangement links TRBV7-9 to TRBJ1-1; 9 bases match TRBD1. CDR1 is SEHNR and CDR2 is FQNEAQ in the germline V gene (reference sequence). The ends lost 5 bases at V and 1 base at J; junction bases unmatched: 11. CDR3 length: 17 amino acids. CDR3 region: CASSPGQGIWGNTEAFF. The CDR3 DNA follows: TGTGCCAGCAGCCCAGGACAGGGGATTTGGGGGAACACTGAAGCTTTCTTT.

The CDR3 here is CATSLRRRTDNTEAFF. The CDR3 nucleotides are TGTGCCACCAGCTTAAGGCGGAGGACAGATAACACTGAAGCTTTCTTT. The chain is built from TRBV15 and TRBJ1-1; tentatively, D is TRBD1 (6 bases). The germline V and J ends were trimmed by 5 bases and 2 bases, with 18 bases remaining between them. The CDR3 is made up of 16 amino acids. The germline V gene has CDR1 LNHNV and CDR2 YYDKDF (reference sequence).

This clonotype was detected a few times. The gene calls are TRBV7-3 and TRBJ1-1; D is possibly TRBD1 (5 bases). Germline lookup yields CDR1 SGHTA and CDR2 FQGTGA. The germline V and J ends were trimmed by 8 bases and 1 base, with 11 bases remaining between them. The CDR3 consists of 13 residues. As DNA, the CDR3 is TGTGCCAGCGGGCAGGGAACGAACACTGAAGCTTTCTTT. This gives the protein CASGQGTNTEAFF.

V and J are TRBV27 and TRBJ2-1, with TRBD2 identical over 8 bases. The ends lost 3 bases at V and 8 bases at J; junction bases unmatched: 6. Germline CDR1 reads MNHEY; CDR2 reads SMNVEV (reference sequence). The CDR3 spans 14 residues. This CDR3 reads CASSFGLAFDEQFF. The CDR3 DNA is TGTGCCAGCAGTTTCGGACTAGCCTTCGATGAGCAGTTCTTC.

The chain carries TRBV12-3 or TRBV12-4 and TRBJ1-2; D is possibly TRBD1 (5 bases). Between the trimmed V and J ends, which lost 6 bases and 8 bases, there was a span of 22 bases. The CDR3 length is 15 residues. The CDR3: CASSLNGKAGQGYTF. As DNA, the CDR3 is TGTGCCAGCAGCCTTAACGGGAAAGCAGGGCAAGGCTACACCTTC.

This clonotype turned up a few times. The genes are TRBV20-1 and TRBJ2-3; no firm D call. V was pared by 3 bases and J by 1 base, with 5 bases between. Germline lookup yields CDR1 DFQATT and CDR2 SNEGSKA (reference sequence). The CDR3 totals 12 residues. The CDR3 bases are TGCAGTGCTAGTGACCGCACAGATACGCAGTATTTT. Its translation: CSASDRTDTQYF.